This paragraph reports one TCR beta chain. Sequencing was performed with immunoSEQ multiplex PCR; in TCRdb, only in-frame clones are kept and a portion is missing. The sample carries 77,000 or so clones, 91% recorded once. The data were obtained in a study of control samples from healthy donors and cancer patients. Germline V gives CDR1 MGHDK, CDR2 SYGVNS. Trimming took off 5 bases at V and 0 bases at J, with 11 bases between the two ends. This CDR3 region has 16 residues. Sequencing input: blood. This TCR derives from a man aged 25-45 years in good health. This sequence joins TRBV25-1 and TRBJ2-6; D not resolved. CDR3 sequence (DNA): TGTGCCAGCAGTCCCCCACACTCCTCTGGGGCCAACGTCCTGACTTTC. Protein sequence: CASSPPHSSGANVLTF.